This T cell receptor (beta chain) came from a study of blood T cell repertoires in COVID-19. Looking at the study overall: T cells, B-cell-depleted T cells, or PBMCs provided the cDNA or gDNA that served as material.

Trimming pared 6 bases from V and 3 bases from J, leaving 8 bases between. Germline V gene lookup returns CDR1 MNHEY and CDR2 SVGAGI. This CDR3 is 13 amino acids long. Under the authors' procedure: Researchers report that nucleated cell counts were estimated from reference gene primer amplification. Only in-frame clones appear in the TCRdb table, and some are missing; sequencing was by immunoSEQ multiplex PCR. D and trimming come from the DNA, and the V and J calls and clone size come from that table. The sample has over 150,000 clones; over 80% are singletons. Sequencing used peripheral blood. The chain has TRBV6-5 and TRBJ2-2, with D possibly TRBD2 on 5 matching bases. The TCR originated in a woman aged 40 to 55 with COVID-19, enrolled during active disease. The CDR3 region has the DNA TGTGCCAGCAGGAGGGTTGACACCGGGGAGCTGTTTTTT. Translating it yields CASRRVDTGELFF.